This T cell receptor beta chain emerged from a study of identical twins. The germline V and J ends were trimmed by 1 base and 0 bases, with 10 bases remaining between them. The CDR3 covers 17 residues. Germline-derived CDR1 and CDR2 are LGHDT and YNNKEL (reference sequence). TCRdb fed the 5' RACE reads into MiXCR, producing one record per CDR3 protein. The top ten clones hold about 0.91% of a sample with 500,000 to 600,000 distinct CDR3 sequences, roughly 21% of them seen once. These data were also filed under a second study, of T cells expressing NK-cell markers. That work contributes: One of the eight sequenced donors was seronegative, whereas the other seven were HCMV-seropositive. Roughly 6 of the donors carried dominant NKG2C+ clonotypes that took up about 1.0-7.0% of their CD8+ T cells.

This rearrangement joins TRBV3-1 to TRBJ2-6, with D maybe TRBD1 (6 bases). The receptor's source is a woman between 18 and 30 years old in good health. Sequencing was performed on CD4+ T cells sorted from blood. CDR3 sequence reads: CASSQVLDSSGANVLTF. As DNA, the CDR3 is TGTGCCAGCAGCCAAGTGCTGGACAGCTCTGGGGCCAACGTCCTGACTTTC.